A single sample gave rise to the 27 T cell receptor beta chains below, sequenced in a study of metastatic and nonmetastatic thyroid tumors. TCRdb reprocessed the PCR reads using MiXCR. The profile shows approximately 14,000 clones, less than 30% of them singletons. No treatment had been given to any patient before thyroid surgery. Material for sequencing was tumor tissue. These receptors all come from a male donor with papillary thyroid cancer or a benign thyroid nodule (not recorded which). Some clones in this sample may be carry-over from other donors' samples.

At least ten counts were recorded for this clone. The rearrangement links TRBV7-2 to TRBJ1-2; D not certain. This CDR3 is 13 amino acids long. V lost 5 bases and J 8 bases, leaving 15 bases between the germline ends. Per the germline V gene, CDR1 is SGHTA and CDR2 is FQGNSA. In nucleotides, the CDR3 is TGTGCCAGCAGCCTAGTGGGGAAGGAAGGCTACACCTTC. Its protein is CASSLVGKEGYTF. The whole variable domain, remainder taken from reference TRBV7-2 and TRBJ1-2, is GAGVSQSPSNKVTEKGKDVELRCDPISGHTALYWYRQSLGQGLEFLIYFQGNSAPDKSGLPSDRFSAERTGGSVSTLTIQRTQQEDSAVYLCASSLVGKEGYTFGSGTRLTVV.

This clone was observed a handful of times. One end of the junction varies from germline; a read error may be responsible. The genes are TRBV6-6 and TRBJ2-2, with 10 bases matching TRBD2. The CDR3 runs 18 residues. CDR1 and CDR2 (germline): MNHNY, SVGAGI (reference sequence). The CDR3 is CASSSEGLARGYTWDLFF. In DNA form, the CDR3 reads TGTGCCAGCAGTTCGGAGGGACTAGCGCGAGGGTACACCTGGGATCTGTTTTTT.

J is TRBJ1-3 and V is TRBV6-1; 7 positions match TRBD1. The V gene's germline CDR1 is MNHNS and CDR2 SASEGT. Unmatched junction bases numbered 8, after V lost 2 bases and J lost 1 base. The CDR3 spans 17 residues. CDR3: CASSETQGEYSGNTIYF. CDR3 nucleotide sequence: TGTGCCAGCAGTGAAACGCAGGGGGAGTATTCTGGAAACACCATATATTTT.

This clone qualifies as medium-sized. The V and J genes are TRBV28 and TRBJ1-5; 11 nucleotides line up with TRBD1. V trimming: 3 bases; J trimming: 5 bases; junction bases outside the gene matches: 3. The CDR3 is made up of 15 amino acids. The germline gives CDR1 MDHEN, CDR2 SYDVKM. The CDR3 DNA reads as TGTGCCAGCAGTTTGGGGGACAGGGGGTATCAGCCCCAGCATTTT. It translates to CASSLGDRGYQPQHF.

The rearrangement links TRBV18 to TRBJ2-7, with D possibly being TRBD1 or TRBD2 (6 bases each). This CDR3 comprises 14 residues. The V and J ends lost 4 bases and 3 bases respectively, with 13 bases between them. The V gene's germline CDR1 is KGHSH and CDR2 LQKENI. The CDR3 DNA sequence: TGTGCCAGCTCACTCAAAGGGGGGTACTACGAGCAGTACTTC. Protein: CASSLKGGYYEQYF.

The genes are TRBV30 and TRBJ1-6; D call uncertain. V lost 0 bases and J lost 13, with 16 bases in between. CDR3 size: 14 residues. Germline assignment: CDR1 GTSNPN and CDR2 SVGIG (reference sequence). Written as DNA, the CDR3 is TGTGCCTGGAGTGTAAGTGTTACGAGGACTCCCCTCCACTTT. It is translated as CAWSVSVTRTPLHF.

CDR3 sequence reads: CASSLGTPPNEQFF. DNA for the CDR3: TGCGCCAGCAGCCTCGGGACTCCCCCCAATGAGCAGTTCTTC. The chain has TRBV5-1 and TRBJ2-1; D is perhaps TRBD2 (6 bases). V lost 4 bases and J 6 bases, leaving 14 bases between the germline ends. In germline, CDR1 is SGHRS, CDR2 YFSETQ. The CDR3 length is 14 residues.

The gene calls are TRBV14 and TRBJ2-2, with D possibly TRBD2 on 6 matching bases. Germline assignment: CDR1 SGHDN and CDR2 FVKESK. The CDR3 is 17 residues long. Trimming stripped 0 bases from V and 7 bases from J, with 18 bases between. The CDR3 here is CASSQELAGGPGGELFF. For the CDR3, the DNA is TGTGCCAGCAGCCAAGAACTAGCCGGAGGGCCCGGCGGGGAGCTGTTTTTT.

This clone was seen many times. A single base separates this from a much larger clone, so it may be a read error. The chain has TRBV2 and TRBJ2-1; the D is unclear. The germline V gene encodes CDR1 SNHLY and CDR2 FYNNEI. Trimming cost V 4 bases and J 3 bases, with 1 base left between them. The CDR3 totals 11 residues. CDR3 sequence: CASSVYNEQFF. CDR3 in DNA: TGTGCCAGCAGTGTCTACAATGAGCAGTTCTTC.

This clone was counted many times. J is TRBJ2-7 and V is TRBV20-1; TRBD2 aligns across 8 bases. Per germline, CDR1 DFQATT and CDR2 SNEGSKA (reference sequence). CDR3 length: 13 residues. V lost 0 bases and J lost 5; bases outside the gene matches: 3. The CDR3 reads CSARDGLADEQYF. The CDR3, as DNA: TGCAGTGCTAGAGATGGACTAGCCGACGAGCAGTACTTC.

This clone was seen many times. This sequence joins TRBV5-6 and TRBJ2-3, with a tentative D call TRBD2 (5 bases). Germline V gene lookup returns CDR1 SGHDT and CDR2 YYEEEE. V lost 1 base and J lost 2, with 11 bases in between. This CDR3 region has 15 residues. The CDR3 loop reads CASSLYKRSTDTQYF. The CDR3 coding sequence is TGTGCCAGCAGCTTGTATAAGCGGTCCACAGATACGCAGTATTTT.

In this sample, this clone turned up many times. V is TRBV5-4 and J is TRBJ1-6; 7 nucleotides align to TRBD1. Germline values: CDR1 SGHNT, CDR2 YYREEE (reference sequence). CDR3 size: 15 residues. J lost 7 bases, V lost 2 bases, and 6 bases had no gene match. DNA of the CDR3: TGTGCCAGCAGCTTAGGGGACAGACAAAATTCACCCCTCCACTTT. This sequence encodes CASSLGDRQNSPLHF.

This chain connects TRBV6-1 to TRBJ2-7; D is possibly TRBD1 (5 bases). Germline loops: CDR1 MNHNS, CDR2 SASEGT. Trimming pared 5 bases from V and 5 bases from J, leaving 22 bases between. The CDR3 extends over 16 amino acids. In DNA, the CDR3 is TGTGCCAGCAGTCCCCTGGGCAGGGATAATCGAAACGAGCAGTACTTC. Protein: CASSPLGRDNRNEQYF.

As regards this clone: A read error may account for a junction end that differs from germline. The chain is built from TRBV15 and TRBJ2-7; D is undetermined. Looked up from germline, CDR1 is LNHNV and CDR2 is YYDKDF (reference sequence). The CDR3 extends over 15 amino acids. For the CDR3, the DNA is TGTTCCACCAGCAGTACTCATGTGGAAACCTACGAGCAGTACTTC. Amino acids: CSTSSTHVETYEQYF.

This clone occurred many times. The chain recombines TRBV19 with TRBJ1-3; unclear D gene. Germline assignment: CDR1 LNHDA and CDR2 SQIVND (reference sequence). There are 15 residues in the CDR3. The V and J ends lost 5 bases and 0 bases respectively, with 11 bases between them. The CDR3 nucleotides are TGTGCCAGTAGTCTAACACGGTACTCTGGAAACACCATATATTTT. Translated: CASSLTRYSGNTIYF.

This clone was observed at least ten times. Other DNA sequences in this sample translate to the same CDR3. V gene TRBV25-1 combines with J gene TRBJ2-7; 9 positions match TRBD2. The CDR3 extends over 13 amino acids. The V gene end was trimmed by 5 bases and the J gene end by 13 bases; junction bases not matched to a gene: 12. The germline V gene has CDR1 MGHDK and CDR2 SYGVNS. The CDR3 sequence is CASSLSGGYERYF. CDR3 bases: TGTGCCAGCAGTCTAAGCGGGGGGTACGAGCGATACTTC.

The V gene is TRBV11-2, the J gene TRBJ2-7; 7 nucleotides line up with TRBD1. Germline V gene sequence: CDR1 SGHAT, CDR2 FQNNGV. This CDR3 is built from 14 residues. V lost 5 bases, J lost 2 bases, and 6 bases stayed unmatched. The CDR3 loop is CASSKADRAYEQYF. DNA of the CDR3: TGTGCCAGCAGCAAAGCCGACAGGGCCTACGAGCAGTACTTC.

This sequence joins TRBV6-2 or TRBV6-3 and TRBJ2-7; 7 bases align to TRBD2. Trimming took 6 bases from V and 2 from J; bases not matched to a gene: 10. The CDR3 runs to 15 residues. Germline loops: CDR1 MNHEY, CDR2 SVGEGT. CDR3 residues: CASSLASGKAYEQYF. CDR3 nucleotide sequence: TGTGCCAGCAGCCTCGCTAGCGGTAAAGCCTACGAGCAGTACTTC.

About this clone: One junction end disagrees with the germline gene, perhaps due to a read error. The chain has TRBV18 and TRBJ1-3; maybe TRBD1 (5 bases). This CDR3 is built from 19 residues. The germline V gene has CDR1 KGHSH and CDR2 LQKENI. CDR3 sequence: CASSPGVSGPRGTGHTIYF. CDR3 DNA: TGTGCCAGCTCACCCGGCGTTTCGGGACCGCGGGGAACTGGACACACCATATATTTT. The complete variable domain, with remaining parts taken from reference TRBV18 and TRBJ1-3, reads NAGVMQNPRHLVRRRGQEARLRCSPMKGHSHVYWYRQLPEEGLKFMVYLQKENIIDESGMPKERFSAEFPKEGPSILRIQQVVRGDSAAYFCASSPGVSGPRGTGHTIYFGEGSWLTVV.

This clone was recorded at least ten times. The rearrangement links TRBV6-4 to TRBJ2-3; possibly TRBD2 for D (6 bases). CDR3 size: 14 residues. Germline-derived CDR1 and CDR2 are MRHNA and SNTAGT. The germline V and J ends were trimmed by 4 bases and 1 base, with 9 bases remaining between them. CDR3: CASSGTGGTDTQYF. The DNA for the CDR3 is TGTGCCAGCAGTGGAACGGGGGGCACAGATACGCAGTATTTT.

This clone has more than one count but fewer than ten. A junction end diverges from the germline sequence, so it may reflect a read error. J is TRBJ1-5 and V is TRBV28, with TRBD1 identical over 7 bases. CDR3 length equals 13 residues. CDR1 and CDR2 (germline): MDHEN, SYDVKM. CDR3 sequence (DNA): TGTGCCAGCAGAGAGGGGGCCGTTCAGCCCCAACATTTT. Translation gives CASREGAVQPQHF.

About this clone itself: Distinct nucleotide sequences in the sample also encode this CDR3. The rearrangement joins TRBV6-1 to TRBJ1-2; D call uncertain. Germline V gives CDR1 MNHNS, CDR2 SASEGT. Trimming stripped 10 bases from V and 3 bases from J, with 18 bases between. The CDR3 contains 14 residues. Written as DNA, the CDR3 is TGTGCCACCACACTCGTGGGGATCGACTATGGCTACACCTTC. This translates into CATTLVGIDYGYTF.

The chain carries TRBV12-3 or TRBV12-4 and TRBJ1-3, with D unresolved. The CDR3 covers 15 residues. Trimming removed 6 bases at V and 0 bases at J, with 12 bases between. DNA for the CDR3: TGTGCCAGCAGCCACCAATCAAGCTCTGGAAACACCATATATTTT. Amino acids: CASSHQSSSGNTIYF.

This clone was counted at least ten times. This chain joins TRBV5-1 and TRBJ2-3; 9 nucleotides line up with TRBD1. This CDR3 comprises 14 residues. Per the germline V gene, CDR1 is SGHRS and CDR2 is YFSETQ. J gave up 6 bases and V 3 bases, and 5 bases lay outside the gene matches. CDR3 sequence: CASSSGQGADTQYF. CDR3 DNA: TGCGCCAGCAGCTCGGGACAGGGAGCCGATACGCAGTATTTT.

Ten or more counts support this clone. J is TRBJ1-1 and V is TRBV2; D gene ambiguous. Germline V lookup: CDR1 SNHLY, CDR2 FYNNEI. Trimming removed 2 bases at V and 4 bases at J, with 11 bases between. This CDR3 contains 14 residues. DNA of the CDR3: TGTGCCAGCAGTGAAATCAGGCAGATCACTGAAGCTTTCTTT. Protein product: CASSEIRQITEAFF.

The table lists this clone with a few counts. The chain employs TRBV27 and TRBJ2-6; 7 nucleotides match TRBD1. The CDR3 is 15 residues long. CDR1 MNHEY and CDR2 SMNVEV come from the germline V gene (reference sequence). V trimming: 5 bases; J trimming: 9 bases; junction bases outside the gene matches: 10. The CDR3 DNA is TGTGCCAGCAGTCCCCAGGGGGAGATTTGCAACGTCCTGACTTTC. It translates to CASSPQGEICNVLTF. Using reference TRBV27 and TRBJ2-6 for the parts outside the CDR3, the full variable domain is EAQVTQNPRYLITVTGKKLTVTCSQNMNHEYMSWYRQDPGLGLRQIYYSMNVEVTDKGDVPEGYKVSRKEKRNFPLILESPSPNQTSLYFCASSPQGEICNVLTFGAGSRLTVL.

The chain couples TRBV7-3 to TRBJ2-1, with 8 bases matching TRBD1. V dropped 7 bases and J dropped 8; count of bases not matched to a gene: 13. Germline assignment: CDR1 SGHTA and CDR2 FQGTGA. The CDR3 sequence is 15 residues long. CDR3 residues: CASIFRQGFLDEQFF. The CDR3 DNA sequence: TGTGCCAGCATCTTTCGACAGGGGTTTTTGGATGAGCAGTTCTTC.